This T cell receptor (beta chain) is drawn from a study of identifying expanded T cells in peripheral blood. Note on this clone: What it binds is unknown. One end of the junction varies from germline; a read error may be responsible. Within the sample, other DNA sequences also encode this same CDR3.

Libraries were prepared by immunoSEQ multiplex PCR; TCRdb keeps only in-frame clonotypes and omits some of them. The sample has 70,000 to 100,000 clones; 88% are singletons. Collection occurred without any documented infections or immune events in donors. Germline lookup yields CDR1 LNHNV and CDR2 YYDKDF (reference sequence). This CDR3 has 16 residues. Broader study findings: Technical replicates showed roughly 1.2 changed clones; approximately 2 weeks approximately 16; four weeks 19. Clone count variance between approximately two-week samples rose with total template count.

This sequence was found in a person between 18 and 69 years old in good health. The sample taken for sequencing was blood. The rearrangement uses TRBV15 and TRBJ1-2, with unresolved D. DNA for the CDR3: TGTGCTACCAGCAGAGTGGGCAGAAGGACTAACTATGGCTACACCTTC. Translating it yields CATSRVGRRTNYGYTF.